The next 5 T cell receptor beta chains were all read from a single sample in a study of OX40 agonist ivuxolimab in advanced cancers. Sequencing used immunoSEQ multiplex PCR; TCRdb keeps in-frame clones, though not all of them. Counted here are roughly 34,000 clones, approximately 91% occurring once; the ten biggest clones make up approximately 4%. The input for sequencing was CD4+ or CD8+ T cells sorted from blood, taken in a trial of the OX40 agonist ivuxolimab. These TCRs come from an adult with an advanced solid tumor such as melanoma, head and neck, liver or kidney cancer.

The chain carries TRBV5-1 and TRBJ2-5; TRBD1 matches 7 bases. The CDR3 loop spans 13 amino acids. Germline V lookup: CDR1 SGHRS, CDR2 YFSETQ. The J segment lost 3 bases and the V segment lost 3 bases, leaving 2 bases of the junction unmatched. The CDR3 coding sequence is TGCGCCAGCAGCTCAACAGGGGAAGAGACCCAGTACTTC. It specifies CASSSTGEETQYF.

V and J are TRBV18 and TRBJ1-2; D unclear. Deletions cut 4 bases from V and 3 bases from J, with 9 bases between. Looked up from germline, CDR1 is KGHSH and CDR2 is LQKENI. This CDR3 region has 13 residues. Here the CDR3 DNA reads TGTGCCAGCTCACGCGGAGGTGACTATGGCTACACCTTC. Translating it yields CASSRGGDYGYTF.

The chain is built from TRBV5-1 and TRBJ2-1, with 11 bases fitting TRBD2. Trimming cost V 0 bases and J 4 bases; bases outside gene matches: 3. This CDR3 has 16 amino acids. Germline V gene lookup returns CDR1 SGHRS and CDR2 YFSETQ. The CDR3 reads CASSLDIAGGYNEQFF. The CDR3 DNA follows: TGCGCCAGCAGCTTGGATATAGCGGGAGGGTACAATGAGCAGTTCTTC.

On this clone itself: Other nucleotide sequences in the sample specify the same CDR3. This chain links TRBV30 with TRBJ1-5; TRBD1 matches 9 bases. The CDR3 has 13 residues. The ends lost 1 base at V and 5 bases at J; junction bases unmatched: 0. Germline-derived CDR1 and CDR2 are GTSNPN and SVGIG (reference sequence). CDR3 loop: CAWSGQGDQPQHF. In DNA, the CDR3 is TGTGCCTGGAGTGGACAGGGGGATCAGCCCCAGCATTTT.

The V gene is TRBV27, the J gene TRBJ2-1; D perhaps matches TRBD2 (6 bases). V was trimmed by 6 bases and J by 7 bases, leaving 13 bases between them. The CDR3 is 13 amino acids. Per germline, CDR1 MNHEY and CDR2 SMNVEV (reference sequence). This CDR3 is CASRGSGENEQFF. CDR3 nucleotides: TGTGCCAGCAGAGGGTCGGGGGAGAATGAGCAGTTCTTC.